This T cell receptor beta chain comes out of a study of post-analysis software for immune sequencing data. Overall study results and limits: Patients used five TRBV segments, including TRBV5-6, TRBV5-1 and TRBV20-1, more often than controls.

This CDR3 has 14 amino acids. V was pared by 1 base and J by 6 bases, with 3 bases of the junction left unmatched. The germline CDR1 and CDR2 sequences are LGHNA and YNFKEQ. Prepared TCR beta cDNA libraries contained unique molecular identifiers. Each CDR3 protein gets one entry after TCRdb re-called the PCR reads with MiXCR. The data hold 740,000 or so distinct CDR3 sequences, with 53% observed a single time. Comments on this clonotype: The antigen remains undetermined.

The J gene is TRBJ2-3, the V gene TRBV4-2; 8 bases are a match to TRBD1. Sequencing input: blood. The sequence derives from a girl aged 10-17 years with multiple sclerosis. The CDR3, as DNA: TGTGCCAGCAGCCAAGGGACAGGGCCGGATACGCAGTATTTT. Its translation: CASSQGTGPDTQYF.